Below, 5 T cell receptor beta chains from the same sample are listed, as sequenced in a study of T cells in Graves' hyperthyroidism and ophthalmopathy. RNA transcripts yielded amplified TCR beta CDR3 regions. A set of HTBI primers served as the primers for a first-round RT-PCR of the TCR CDR3. Via MiXCR, TCRdb re-called the multiplex PCR reads, giving one row per CDR3 protein. The sample records 250,000 to 300,000 distinct CDR3 sequences, about a sixth being singletons. The source material was blood. These receptors originate from a woman aged 60-75 years with Graves' ophthalmopathy.

This clonotype was found many times. The V gene is TRBV20-1, the J gene TRBJ2-5, with a tentative D call TRBD2 (5 bases). The length of the CDR3 is 13 residues. Germline V gene data show CDR1 as DFQATT and CDR2 as SNEGSKA (reference sequence). The ends were cut back, 6 bases at V and 1 base at J, with 12 bases in the middle. CDR3 residues: CSAEIRGQETQYF. The CDR3 nucleotides are TGCAGTGCCGAAATCCGGGGCCAAGAGACCCAGTACTTC.

This clonotype has at least ten counts. The J gene is TRBJ1-1, the V gene TRBV3-2; TRBD1 reflects the table's D call only, with no check against the DNA. TRBV3-2 is a known pseudogene. The CDR3 is 16 residues long. CDR3 loop: CASSQDRGGLNTEAFF. DNA for the CDR3: TGTGCCAGCAGCCAAGACAGGGGGGGCCTGAACACTGAAGCTTTCTTT.

This clonotype was picked up a small number of times. The CDR3 loop reads CSARIPTKGYEQYF. The DNA of the CDR3 is TGCAGTGCTAGAATCCCCACAAAAGGGTACGAGCAGTACTTC. This chain connects TRBV20-1 to TRBJ2-7; D ambiguous. This CDR3 is built from 14 residues. V shed 2 bases and J shed 4 bases, with 15 bases lying between them. Germline V lookup: CDR1 DFQATT, CDR2 SNEGSKA (reference sequence).

This clonotype turned up a few times. The J gene is TRBJ2-2, the V gene TRBV28; unclear D gene. Trimming pared 3 bases from V and 0 bases from J, leaving 11 bases between. The CDR3 consists of 16 residues. Germline assignment: CDR1 MDHEN and CDR2 SYDVKM. The CDR3 DNA sequence: TGTGCCAGCAGTTTTAGATTTACAACGAACACCGGGGAGCTGTTTTTT. Translating gives CASSFRFTTNTGELFF.

This clonotype was seen a handful of times. CDR3 bases: TGCGCCAGCAGCCAGATCAGACAACTAGCGGATACTCCCTACAATGAGCAGTTCTTC. Its translation: CASSQIRQLADTPYNEQFF. The genes are TRBV4-3 and TRBJ2-1; TRBD2 agrees at 8 bases. This CDR3 has 19 amino acids. The germline CDR1 and CDR2 sequences are LGHNA and YSLEER. V lost 3 bases to trimming and J lost 2 bases; unmatched junction nucleotides: 15.